The entry below gives a single TCR beta chain sequence along with its context. This sample was taken from a study of T-cell memory formation after mild COVID-19. TCRdb re-called the 5' RACE reads with MiXCR, one entry per CDR3 protein. Here the sample spans roughly 410,000 distinct CDR3 sequences, 20% to 25% being singletons. The V segment lost 4 bases and the J segment 4 bases; nucleotides outside the gene matches: 9. The CDR3 covers 15 residues. Looked up from germline, CDR1 is SGHRS and CDR2 is YFSETQ. This receptor was identified in an adult woman who had mild COVID-19 (a few samples of this study predate the infection). Cell type and time point are not known. The source material was PBMCs or a T cell subset sorted from them (not recorded which). V gene TRBV5-1 combines with J gene TRBJ2-5; 8 nucleotides match TRBD1. The CDR3 DNA is TGCGCCAGCAGCAAATCAGGGGGCCACGGAGAGACCCAGTACTTC. Translation gives CASSKSGGHGETQYF. Combining the CDR3 with reference TRBV5-1 and TRBJ2-5 gives the whole variable domain KAGVTQTPRYLIKTRGQQVTLSCSPISGHRSVSWYQQTPGQGLQFLFEYFSETQRNKGNFPGRFSGRQFSNSRSEMNVSTLELGDSALYLCASSKSGGHGETQYFGPGTRLLVL.